This TCR beta chain was observed in a study of blood T cell repertoires in COVID-19. As for the study in general: PBMCs, B-cell-depleted T cells, or T cells were the source of the cDNA or gDNA that made up the material.

Seattle's cohort entered during active infection and was followed longitudinally. This table comes from immunoSEQ multiplex PCR, and its TCRdb copy is limited to in-frame clones, with some not included. The repertoire has fewer than 200,000 clones, approximately 91% of them found once; the top ten carry 4.5% to 5%. V lost 4 bases to trimming and J lost 0 bases, with 11 bases between them. Per germline, CDR1 SGHRS and CDR2 YFSETQ. CDR3 length: 16 amino acids. The clonotype originates from a young man with COVID-19, enrolled during active disease. Sequenced material: peripheral blood. V usage is TRBV5-1 and J usage is TRBJ2-6; D gene unclear. CDR3: CASSVDSPSGANVLTF. The CDR3 nucleotides read TGCGCCAGCAGCGTCGATAGCCCCTCTGGGGCCAACGTCCTGACTTTC.